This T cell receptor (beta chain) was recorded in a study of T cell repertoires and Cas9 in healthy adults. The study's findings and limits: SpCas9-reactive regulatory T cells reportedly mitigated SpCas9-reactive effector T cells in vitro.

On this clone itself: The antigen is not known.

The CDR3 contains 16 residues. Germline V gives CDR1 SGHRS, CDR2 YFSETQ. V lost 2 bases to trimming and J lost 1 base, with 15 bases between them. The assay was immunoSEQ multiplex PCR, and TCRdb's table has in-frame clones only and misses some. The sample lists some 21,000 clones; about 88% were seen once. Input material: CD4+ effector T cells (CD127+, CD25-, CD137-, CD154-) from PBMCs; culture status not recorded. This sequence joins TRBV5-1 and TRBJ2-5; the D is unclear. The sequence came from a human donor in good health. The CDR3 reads CASSFVGFSTQETQYF. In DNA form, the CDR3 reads TGCGCCAGCAGCTTTGTGGGTTTCTCGACCCAAGAGACCCAGTACTTC.